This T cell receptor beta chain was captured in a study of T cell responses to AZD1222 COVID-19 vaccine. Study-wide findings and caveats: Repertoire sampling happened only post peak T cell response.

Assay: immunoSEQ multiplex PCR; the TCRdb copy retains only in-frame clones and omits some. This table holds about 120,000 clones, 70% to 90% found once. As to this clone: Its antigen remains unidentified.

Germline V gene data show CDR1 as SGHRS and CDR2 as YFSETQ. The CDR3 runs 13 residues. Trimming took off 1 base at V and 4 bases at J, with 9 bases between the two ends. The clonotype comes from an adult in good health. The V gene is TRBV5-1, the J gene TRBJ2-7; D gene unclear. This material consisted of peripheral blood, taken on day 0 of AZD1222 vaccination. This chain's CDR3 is CASSLNQIYEQYF. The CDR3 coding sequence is TGCGCCAGCAGCTTGAACCAAATATACGAGCAGTACTTC.